This T cell receptor (beta chain) originates from a study of blood T cell repertoires in COVID-19. The germline CDR1 and CDR2 sequences are SGHDT and YYEEEE. The CDR3 extends over 15 amino acids. V gave up 6 bases and J gave up 1 base, with 15 bases separating them. The table came from immunoSEQ multiplex PCR; TCRdb's copy has only in-frame clones and leaves some out. In the table there are about 290,000 clones, roughly 80% of which are singletons. The source of this sequence is a woman aged 45-59 years with active or convalescent COVID-19. The sample taken for sequencing was peripheral blood. The V call is TRBV5-6, the J call TRBJ2-3, with a weak D call TRBD1 (6 bases). The CDR3 protein is CASTFSNRGTDTQYF. CDR3 in DNA: TGTGCCAGCACTTTTTCGAACAGGGGCACAGATACGCAGTATTTT.